The 10 T cell receptor beta chains below were found in one sample sequenced in a study of blood T cell repertoires in COVID-19. The protocol was immunoSEQ multiplex PCR, while the TCRdb copy is restricted to in-frame clones and leaves out a portion. The sample includes roughly 250,000 clones, 84% of them seen just once. Sequenced: peripheral blood. Receptor source: a human donor in a cohort sampled during active COVID-19.

This sequence joins TRBV2 and TRBJ2-7, with 12 positions matching TRBD2. The germline CDR1 and CDR2 sequences are SNHLY and FYNNEI. The CDR3 covers 16 residues. V was pared by 6 bases and J by 2 bases, with 8 bases of the junction left unmatched. CDR3 nucleotide sequence: TGTGCCAGCAGGGCGACTAGCGGGAGTACTACCTACGAGCAGTACTTC. Its protein product is CASRATSGSTTYEQYF.

The chain employs TRBV2 and TRBJ1-5; no firm D call. Germline V CDR1 and CDR2: SNHLY, FYNNEI. V shed 4 bases and J shed 1 base, with 11 bases lying between them. This CDR3 spans 15 amino acids. The CDR3 DNA is TGTGCCAGCAGTGGACGGGGAGGAAGCAATCAGCCCCAGCATTTT. Its translation is CASSGRGGSNQPQHF.

This clone was picked up one time. The chain links TRBV6-5 to TRBJ2-2; TRBD2 is a possible D gene (7 bases). Trimming removed 7 bases at V and 7 bases at J, with 13 bases between. The CDR3 is made up of 13 amino acids. Germline V lookup: CDR1 MNHEY, CDR2 SVGAGI. CDR3 protein: CASTGGGGGELFF. The CDR3 DNA reads as TGTGCCAGCACGGGGGGCGGAGGCGGGGAGCTGTTTTTT.

The chain recombines TRBV6-5 with TRBJ1-2; D might be TRBD1 (6 bases). V lost 2 bases, J lost 8 bases, and 18 bases lay in between. Germline V CDR1 and CDR2: MNHEY, SVGAGI. The CDR3 loop spans 15 amino acids. For the CDR3, the DNA is TGTGCCAGCAGTTACGTCTGGGGGGGCGGGGGGGGCTACACCTTC. This codes for CASSYVWGGGGGYTF.

The chain carries TRBV5-1 and TRBJ1-1, with a tentative D call TRBD1 (5 bases). This CDR3 spans 13 amino acids. Germline CDR1 and CDR2: SGHRS and YFSETQ. The V end was cut by 3 bases, the J end by 5 bases, with 11 bases between. The chain's CDR3 is CASSWGFMTEAFF. CDR3 sequence (DNA): TGCGCCAGCAGCTGGGGCTTCATGACTGAAGCTTTCTTT. Based on the CDR3 plus reference TRBV5-1 and TRBJ1-1, the full variable domain is KAGVTQTPRYLIKTRGQQVTLSCSPISGHRSVSWYQQTPGQGLQFLFEYFSETQRNKGNFPGRFSGRQFSNSRSEMNVSTLELGDSALYLCASSWGFMTEAFFGQGTRLTVV.

The chain links TRBV12-3 or TRBV12-4 to TRBJ1-2; D gene uncertain. Between the trimmed V and J ends, which lost 6 bases and 0 bases, there was a span of 5 bases. CDR3 length: 12 amino acids. CDR3 in DNA: TGTGCCAGCAGACCTACTAACTATGGCTACACCTTC. Translated: CASRPTNYGYTF.

This rearrangement joins TRBV11-2 to TRBJ1-5; 8 bases map to TRBD1. Germline values: CDR1 SGHAT, CDR2 FQNNGV. The CDR3 runs to 15 residues. V dropped 3 bases and J dropped 7; count of bases not matched to a gene: 8. The CDR3 spells CASSFEGTGKQPQHF. CDR3 nucleotides: TGTGCCAGCAGCTTTGAAGGGACAGGAAAACAGCCCCAGCATTTT.

This clone was recorded only once. The junction departs from the called germline gene at one end, perhaps through a read error. The chain combines TRBV25-1 with TRBJ1-2, with D perhaps TRBD1 (5 bases). This CDR3 spans 11 amino acids. Germline V CDR1 and CDR2: MGHDK, SYGVNS. The CDR3, as DNA: TGTGCCAGCAGTGAATTTATGACAGCCGTATTT. Translating gives CASSEFMTAVF.

This clone was seen a few times. The chain uses TRBV18 and TRBJ1-2, with 7 positions matching TRBD1. The CDR3 has 15 residues. Germline values: CDR1 KGHSH, CDR2 LQKENI. The junction had 4 bases not matched to a gene; V was cut back by 3 bases and J by 0 bases. CDR3 sequence (DNA): TGTGCCAGCTCACCGGGGACAGCCGCTAACTATGGCTACACCTTC. This sequence encodes CASSPGTAANYGYTF.

This chain links TRBV6-2 or TRBV6-3 with TRBJ2-5, with 12 bases lining up with TRBD2. The CDR3 has 15 amino acids. With V trimmed by 5 bases and J by 4 bases, 5 bases remained unmatched. Per the germline V gene, CDR1 is MNHEY and CDR2 is SVGEGT. CDR3 nucleotide sequence: TGTGCCAGCAGTAAACTAGCGGGGGGCGGAGAGACCCAGTACTTC. Encoded protein: CASSKLAGGGETQYF.